This T cell receptor (beta chain) was captured by sequencing in a study of brain T cells in children with intractable seizures. Overall study results and limits: Clones missing pre-surgery may reflect undersampling of that blood sample.

Only cases whose brain tissue showed the highest T cell transcript signatures were sequenced. At least one anti-epileptic drug was given before surgery. The length of the CDR3 is 16 residues. Per the germline V gene, CDR1 is SGHTA and CDR2 is FQGNSA. The V and J ends lost 3 bases and 0 bases respectively, with 12 bases between them. Repertoires were generated with immunoSEQ multiplex PCR, while TCRdb's copy carries only in-frame clones and drops some. This table holds tens of thousands of clones, under 95% found once. On this clone: Antigen unknown.

V and J are TRBV7-2 and TRBJ1-3, with D perhaps TRBD1 (6 bases). Here the sequenced sample was peripheral blood, taken at surgery. This sequence was found in a boy aged 5-17 years with focal cortical dysplasia and intractable seizures. The CDR3 DNA reads TGTGCCAGCAGCTTCTTCAGGGGCGCCTCTGGAAACACCATATATTTT. Protein: CASSFFRGASGNTIYF. The entire variable domain, with the rest obtained from reference TRBV7-2 and TRBJ1-3, is as follows: GAGVSQSPSNKVTEKGKDVELRCDPISGHTALYWYRQSLGQGLEFLIYFQGNSAPDKSGLPSDRFSAERTGGSVSTLTIQRTQQEDSAVYLCASSFFRGASGNTIYFGEGSWLTVV.